Listed below are T cell receptor beta chains from one sample, sequenced in a study of blood T cell repertoires in COVID-19. Data came from immunoSEQ multiplex PCR; TCRdb stores just in-frame clones and leaves some out. The table has tens of thousands of clones, around 85% seen once; the top ten hold roughly 5.6%. The sequenced material came from peripheral blood. The receptors originated from a man older than 75 with acute or convalescent COVID-19. CDR3s include the opening cysteine and the closing phenylalanine or tryptophan. Size is omitted from some rows. Given values are once, few, many or a class for expanded clones.

J gene: TRBJ2-3
clone size: .
CDR3 length: 15
V gene: TRBV7-6
CDR3 protein: CASSYRDRNTDTQYF

J gene: TRBJ1-2
clone size: .
CDR3 length: 16
V gene: TRBV14
CDR3 protein: CASSQDLRDRGKGYTF

J gene: TRBJ2-7
clone size: few
CDR3 length: 16
V gene: TRBV5-5
CDR3 protein: CASSPPKGGQLEEQYF

J gene: TRBJ2-7
clone size: .
CDR3 length: 16
V gene: TRBV7-2
CDR3 protein: CASSLRSVGGPLEQYF

J gene: TRBJ2-7
clone size: .
CDR3 length: 14
V gene: TRBV27
CDR3 protein: CASTPDRASDEQYF

J gene: TRBJ2-3
clone size: .
CDR3 length: 15
V gene: TRBV27
CDR3 protein: CASSYSGGGADTQYF

J gene: TRBJ2-7
clone size: .
CDR3 length: 16
V gene: TRBV7-2
CDR3 protein: CASSLAVDRVAYEQYF

J gene: TRBJ1-2
clone size: .
CDR3 length: 14
V gene: TRBV28
CDR3 protein: CASSFGGNNYGYTF

J gene: TRBJ2-1
clone size: .
CDR3 length: 16
V gene: TRBV5-1
CDR3 protein: CASSLAYGLAGTEQFF

J gene: TRBJ1-2
clone size: .
CDR3 length: 15
V gene: TRBV7-2
CDR3 protein: CASSLARSSQSGYTF

J gene: TRBJ1-2
clone size: .
CDR3 length: 14
V gene: TRBV27
CDR3 protein: CASSSGTETYGYTF

J gene: TRBJ1-2
clone size: .
CDR3 length: 14
V gene: TRBV9
CDR3 protein: CASSVAGANYGYTF

J gene: TRBJ2-7
clone size: .
CDR3 length: 14
V gene: TRBV9
CDR3 protein: CASSVASGVNEQYF